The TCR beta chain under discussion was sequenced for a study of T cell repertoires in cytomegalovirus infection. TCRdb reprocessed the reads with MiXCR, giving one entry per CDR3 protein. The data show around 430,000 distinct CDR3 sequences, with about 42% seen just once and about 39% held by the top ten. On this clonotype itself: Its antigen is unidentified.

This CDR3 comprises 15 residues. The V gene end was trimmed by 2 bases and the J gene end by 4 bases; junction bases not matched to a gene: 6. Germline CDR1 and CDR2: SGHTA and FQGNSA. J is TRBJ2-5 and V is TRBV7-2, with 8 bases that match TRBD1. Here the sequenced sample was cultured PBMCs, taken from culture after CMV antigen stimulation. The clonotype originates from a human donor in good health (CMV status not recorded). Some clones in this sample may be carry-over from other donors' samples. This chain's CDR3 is CASSLLAGGLETQYF. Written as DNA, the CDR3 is TGTGCCAGCAGCTTATTAGCAGGGGGCCTAGAGACCCAGTACTTC.